The sequence of this TCR beta chain was determined in a study of blood T cell repertoires in COVID-19. Study details: Researchers got acute and convalescent COVID-19 samples from the United States, Italy and Spain. Sources were T cells, B-cell-depleted T cells, or PBMCs; the material itself was cDNA or gDNA.

The germline CDR1 and CDR2 sequences are MGHRA and YSYEKL. V shed 4 bases and J 3 bases; nucleotides not matched to a gene: 6. The CDR3 runs 15 residues. The data were produced by immunoSEQ multiplex PCR, yet TCRdb's version contains in-frame clones alone and is incomplete. The sample gives approximately 130,000 clones, around 81% of which show up once; 10% to 14% is in the top ten. This sequence originates from a human donor in a cohort sampled during active COVID-19. V gene TRBV4-1 combines with J gene TRBJ1-2; 9 bases fit TRBD1. What was sequenced was peripheral blood. The CDR3 sequence: CASSPGQGMDYGYTF. The CDR3 DNA follows: TGCGCCAGCAGCCCGGGACAGGGCATGGACTATGGCTACACCTTC.